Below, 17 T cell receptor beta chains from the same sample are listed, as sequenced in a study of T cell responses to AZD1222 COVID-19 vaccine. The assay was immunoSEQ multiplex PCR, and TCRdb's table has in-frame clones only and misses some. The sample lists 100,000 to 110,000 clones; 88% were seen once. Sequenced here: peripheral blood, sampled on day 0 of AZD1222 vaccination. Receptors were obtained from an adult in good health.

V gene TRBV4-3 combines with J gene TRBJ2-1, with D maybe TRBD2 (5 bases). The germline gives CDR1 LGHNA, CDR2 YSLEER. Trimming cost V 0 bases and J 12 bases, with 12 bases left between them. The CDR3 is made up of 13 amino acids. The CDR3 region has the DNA TGCGCCAGCAGCCAAGATACAGAGAGGGTGCAGTTCTTC. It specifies CASSQDTERVQFF.

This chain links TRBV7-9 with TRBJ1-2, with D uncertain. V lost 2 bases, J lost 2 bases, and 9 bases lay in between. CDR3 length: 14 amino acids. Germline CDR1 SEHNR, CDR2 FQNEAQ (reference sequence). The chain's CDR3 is CASSLPPENYGYTF. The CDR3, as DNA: TGTGCCAGCAGCTTACCACCGGAGAACTATGGCTACACCTTC.

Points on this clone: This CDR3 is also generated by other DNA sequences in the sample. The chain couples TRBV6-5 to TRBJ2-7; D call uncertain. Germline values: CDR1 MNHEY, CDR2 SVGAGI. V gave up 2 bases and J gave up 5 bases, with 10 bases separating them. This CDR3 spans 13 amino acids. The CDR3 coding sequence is TGTGCCAGCAGTTACGGGGTATATGACGAGCAGTACTTC. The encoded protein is CASSYGVYDEQYF.

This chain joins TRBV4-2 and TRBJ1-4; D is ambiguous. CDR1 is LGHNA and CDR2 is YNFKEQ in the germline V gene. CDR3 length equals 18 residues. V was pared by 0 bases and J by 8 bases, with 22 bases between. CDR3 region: CASSQEGSRSPPKEKLFF. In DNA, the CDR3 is TGTGCCAGCAGCCAAGAAGGGTCGAGATCCCCGCCAAAGGAAAAACTGTTTTTT.

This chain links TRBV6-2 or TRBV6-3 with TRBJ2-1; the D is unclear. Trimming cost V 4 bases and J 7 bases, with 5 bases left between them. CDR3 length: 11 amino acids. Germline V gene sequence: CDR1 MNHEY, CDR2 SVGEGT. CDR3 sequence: CASSSQNEQFF. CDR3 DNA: TGTGCCAGCAGTTCACAGAATGAGCAGTTCTTC.

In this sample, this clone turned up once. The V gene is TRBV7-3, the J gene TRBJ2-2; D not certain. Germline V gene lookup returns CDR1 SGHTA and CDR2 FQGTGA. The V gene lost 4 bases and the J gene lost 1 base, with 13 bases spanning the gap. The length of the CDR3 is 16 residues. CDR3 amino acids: CASSSLGSVNTGELFF. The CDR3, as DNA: TGTGCCAGCAGCTCCTTAGGTTCGGTGAACACCGGGGAGCTGTTTTTT. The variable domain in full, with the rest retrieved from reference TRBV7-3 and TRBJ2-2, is GAGVSQTPSNKVTEKGKYVELRCDPISGHTALYWYRQSLGQGPEFLIYFQGTGAADDSGLPNDRFFAVRPEGSVSTLKIQRTERGDSAVYLCASSSLGSVNTGELFFGEGSRLTVL.

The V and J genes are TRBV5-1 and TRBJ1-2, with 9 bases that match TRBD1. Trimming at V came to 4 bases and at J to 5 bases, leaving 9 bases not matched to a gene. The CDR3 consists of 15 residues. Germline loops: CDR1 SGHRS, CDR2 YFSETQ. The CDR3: CASSTWTGVGYGYTF. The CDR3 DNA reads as TGCGCCAGCAGCACCTGGACAGGGGTGGGGTATGGCTACACCTTC.

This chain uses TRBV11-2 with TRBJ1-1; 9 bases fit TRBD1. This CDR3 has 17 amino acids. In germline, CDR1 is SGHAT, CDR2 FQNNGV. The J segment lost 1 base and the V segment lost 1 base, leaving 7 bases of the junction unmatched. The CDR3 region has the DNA TGTGCCAGCAGCTTAGGCAGCCGGGACAGGGAGAACACTGAAGCTTTCTTT. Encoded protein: CASSLGSRDRENTEAFF.

This CDR3 reads CASSPTTGRGNTIYF. As DNA, the CDR3 is TGTGCCAGCAGCCCAACGACAGGGCGGGGAAACACCATATATTTT. The J gene is TRBJ1-3, the V gene TRBV9; 7 bases are a match to TRBD1. The V gene end was trimmed by 4 bases and the J gene end by 4 bases; junction bases not matched to a gene: 8. CDR3 length equals 15 residues. Per the germline V gene, CDR1 is SGDLS and CDR2 is YYNGEE.

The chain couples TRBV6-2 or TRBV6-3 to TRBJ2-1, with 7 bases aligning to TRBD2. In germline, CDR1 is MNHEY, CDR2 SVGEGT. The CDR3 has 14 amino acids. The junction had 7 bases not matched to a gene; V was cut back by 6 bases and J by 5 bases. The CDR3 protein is CASSGTKDNNEQFF. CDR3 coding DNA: TGTGCCAGCAGCGGGACTAAAGATAACAATGAGCAGTTCTTC.

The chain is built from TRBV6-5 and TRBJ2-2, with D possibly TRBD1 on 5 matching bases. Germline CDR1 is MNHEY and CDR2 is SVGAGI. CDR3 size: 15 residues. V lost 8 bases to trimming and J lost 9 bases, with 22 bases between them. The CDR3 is CASSLDSLPHRELFF. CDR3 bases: TGTGCCAGCTCACTTGACAGCCTCCCGCACCGGGAGCTGTTTTTT.

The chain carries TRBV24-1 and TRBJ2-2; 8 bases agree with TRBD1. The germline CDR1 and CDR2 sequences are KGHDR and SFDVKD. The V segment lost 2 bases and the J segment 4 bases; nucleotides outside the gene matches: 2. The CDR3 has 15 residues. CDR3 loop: CATSDWQGATGELFF. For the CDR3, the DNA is TGTGCCACCAGTGATTGGCAGGGGGCCACCGGGGAGCTGTTTTTT.

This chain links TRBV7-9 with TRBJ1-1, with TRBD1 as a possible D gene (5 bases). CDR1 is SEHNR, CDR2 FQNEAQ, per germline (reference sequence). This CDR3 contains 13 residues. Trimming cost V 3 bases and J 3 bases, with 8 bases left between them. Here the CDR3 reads CASSFRVDTEAFF. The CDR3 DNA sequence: TGTGCCAGCAGCTTCAGGGTGGACACTGAAGCTTTCTTT. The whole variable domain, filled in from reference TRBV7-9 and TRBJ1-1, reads DTGVSQNPRHKITKRGQNVTFRCDPISEHNRLYWYRQTLGQGPEFLTYFQNEAQLEKSRLLSDRFSAERPKGSFSTLEIQRTEQGDSAMYLCASSFRVDTEAFFGQGTRLTVV.

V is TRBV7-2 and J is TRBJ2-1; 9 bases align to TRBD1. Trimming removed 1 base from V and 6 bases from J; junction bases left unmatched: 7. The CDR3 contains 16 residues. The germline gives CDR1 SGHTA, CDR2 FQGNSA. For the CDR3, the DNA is TGTGCCAGCAGCTTAGATGGGACAGGGCGGGGCAATGAGCAGTTCTTC. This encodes CASSLDGTGRGNEQFF.

CDR3: CASSPLGSGEQFF. The CDR3 DNA reads as TGTGCCAGCAGTCCCCTGGGATCGGGCGAGCAGTTCTTC. V gene TRBV12-3 or TRBV12-4 combines with J gene TRBJ2-1; no clear D gene. CDR3 length: 13 residues. The germline V and J ends were trimmed by 5 bases and 10 bases, with 15 bases remaining between them.

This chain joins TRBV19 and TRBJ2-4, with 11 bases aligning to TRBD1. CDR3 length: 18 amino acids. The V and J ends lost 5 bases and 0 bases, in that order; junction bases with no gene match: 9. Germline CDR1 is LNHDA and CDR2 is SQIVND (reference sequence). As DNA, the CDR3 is TGTGCCAGTAGTCCCGGGACAGGGGGAGGGTTAGCCAAAAACATTCAGTACTTC. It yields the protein CASSPGTGGGLAKNIQYF.

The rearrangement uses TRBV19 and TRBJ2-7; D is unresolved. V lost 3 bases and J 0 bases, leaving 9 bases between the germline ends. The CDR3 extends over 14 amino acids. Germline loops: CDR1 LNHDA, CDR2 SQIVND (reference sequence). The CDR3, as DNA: TGTGCCAGTAGTATCACTACCACCTCCTACGAGCAGTACTTC. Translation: CASSITTTSYEQYF. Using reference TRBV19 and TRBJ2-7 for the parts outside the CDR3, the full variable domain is DGGITQSPKYLFRKEGQNVTLSCEQNLNHDAMYWYRQDPGQGLRLIYYSQIVNDFQKGDIAEGYSVSREKKESFPLTVTSAQKNPTAFYLCASSITTTSYEQYFGPGTRLTVT.